A selection of T cell receptor beta chains follows, all from one sample in a study of cytomegalovirus exposure and HLA in healthy donors. The data were produced by immunoSEQ multiplex PCR, yet TCRdb's version contains in-frame clones alone and is incomplete. The sample consists of about 130,000 clones, about four fifths of them appearing once. Sequencing was carried out using PBMCs. The receptor set was obtained from a man aged 25-45 years in good health. The CDR3 runs from the conserved cysteine through the conserved F or W. A D gene is named only where the DNA matches it firmly. Only part of the rows carry a size: once, few, many, or a class if the clone is expanded.

. TRBJ1-2 TRBD1 TRBV9 TGTGCCAGCAGCCCCCGCGGAGGGGGCTTGAACTATGGCTACACCTTC CASSPRGGGLNYGYTF
. TRBJ1-2 . TRBV28 TGTGCCAGCAGGCCCGCCGACAGTGGCTATGGCTACACCTTC CASRPADSGYGYTF
once TRBJ2-1 . TRBV6-8 TGTGCCAGCAGTTACTCTAGCGAGGTTAGATACAATGAGCAGTTCTTC CASSYSSEVRYNEQFF
. TRBJ2-7 . TRBV6-1 TGTGCCGTGGGAATGGGGACTCTGGTTGGCGAGCAGTACTTC CAVGMGTLVGEQYF
few TRBJ1-2 . TRBV27 TGTGCCAGCAGTTTCGGCTATGGCTACACCTTC CASSFGYGYTF
. TRBJ1-5 TRBD1 TRBV11-3 TGTGCCAGCAGCTCAGGGGGGAGCAATCAGCCCCAGCATTTT CASSSGGSNQPQHF
. TRBJ2-1 TRBD2 TRBV11-3 TGTGCCAGCAGCTTAGCGGCGGGGGGCAATGAGCAGTTCTTC CASSLAAGGNEQFF
. TRBJ2-1 TRBD2 TRBV4-1 TGCGCCAGCAGCCCGGGACTAGCGGGCAATGAGCAGTTCTTC CASSPGLAGNEQFF
. TRBJ1-2 TRBD1 TRBV2 TGTGCCAGCAGTGAAGATGAAAGGGGGCCCTTCTATGGCTACACCTTC CASSEDERGPFYGYTF
. TRBJ2-1 . TRBV7-7 TGTGCCAGCAGCTTACAGCAGACTGTGGGTGAGCAGTTCTTC CASSLQQTVGEQFF
few TRBJ2-3 . TRBV7-8 TGTGCCAGCAGCCGCCTTTTGGCGGGACCCACAGATACGCAGTATTTT CASSRLLAGPTDTQYF
. TRBJ2-1 . TRBV11-2 TGTGCCAGCAGCTTAAAAGAGGATGAGCAGTTCTTC CASSLKEDEQFF
. TRBJ1-6 . TRBV10-1 TGCGCCAGCAGTGAGTACAGGGACTCCTATAATTCACCCCTCCACTTT CASSEYRDSYNSPLHF
. TRBJ2-1 . TRBV27 TGTGCCAGCAGCTGGAGACTCGGAGGGAATGAGCAGTTCTTC CASSWRLGGNEQFF
. TRBJ2-1 TRBD2 TRBV27 TGTGCCAGCAGTTTGTTCGCGGGAGGGCCCAATGAGCAGTTCTTC CASSLFAGGPNEQFF
. TRBJ2-7 . TRBV18 TGTGCCAGCTCACCGCCGGTGGGGACTGGTGGCGAGCAGTACTTC CASSPPVGTGGEQYF
few TRBJ1-2 TRBD1 TRBV19 TGTGCCTCATCATCGACAGGGACGGATGGCTACACCTTC CASSSTGTDGYTF
. TRBJ2-1 TRBD2 TRBV15 TGTGCCACCAGCACCCGACTAGCGGGAGGGCTAAATGAGCAGTTCTTC CATSTRLAGGLNEQFF
. TRBJ2-5 TRBD1 TRBV7-9 TGTGCCAGCAGCCAGAAAAAGGGGGGGACAGGGCTTGAGACCCAGTACTTC CASSQKKGGTGLETQYF
. TRBJ1-1 . TRBV5-1 TGCGCCAGCAGCTTGGCTTTCGGGGGCACTGAAGCTTTCTTT CASSLAFGGTEAFF
. TRBJ2-7 . TRBV28 TGTGCCAGCAGGGGGGGTGGGGCCCCCTACGAGCAGTACTTC CASRGGGAPYEQYF
. TRBJ2-5 . TRBV7-7 TGTGCCAGCAGCTTCTCTCGCGGGAACCAAGAGACCCAGTACTTC CASSFSRGNQETQYF
. TRBJ2-7 . TRBV19 TGTGCCAGTAGTATCGTTAGCGGCAGCTCCTACGAGCAGTACTTC CASSIVSGSSYEQYF
. TRBJ1-5 . TRBV12-2 TGTGCAAGTCGCTCCTCGGGACAGGTCAATCAGCCCCAGCATTTT CASRSSGQVNQPQHF
. TRBJ2-5 TRBD2 TRBV5-1 TGCGCCAGCAGCTTGTCACTAGCGGCCCGAGGAGAGACCCAGTACTTC CASSLSLAARGETQYF
. TRBJ2-3 . TRBV30 TGTGCCTGGACACGTGATTCTCGGGATACGCAGTATTTT CAWTRDSRDTQYF
. TRBJ1-1 TRBD1 TRBV4-2 TGTGCCAGCAGCCAGACCGGGACAGCACTGAACACTGAAGCTTTCTTT CASSQTGTALNTEAFF
. TRBJ2-5 . TRBV6-1 TGTGCCAGCAGTGAAGTAGGAGGGGGCGGCGAGACCCAGTACTTC CASSEVGGGGETQYF
. TRBJ2-4 TRBD2 TRBV7-3 TGTGCCAGCAGCCGGGGGACTAAGGACATTCAGTACTTC CASSRGTKDIQYF
. TRBJ2-7 . TRBV25-1 TGTGCCAGCAGTGAAGGGGGGTCGGGCTACGAGCAGTACTTC CASSEGGSGYEQYF
. TRBJ2-3 . TRBV27 TGTGCCAGCAGTATCGGACTCCCTCAAGATACGCAGTATTTT CASSIGLPQDTQYF
. TRBJ1-2 TRBD1 TRBV28 TGTGCCAGCAGTCGCCGGGACAGGGGGGACTATGGCTACACCTTC CASSRRDRGDYGYTF